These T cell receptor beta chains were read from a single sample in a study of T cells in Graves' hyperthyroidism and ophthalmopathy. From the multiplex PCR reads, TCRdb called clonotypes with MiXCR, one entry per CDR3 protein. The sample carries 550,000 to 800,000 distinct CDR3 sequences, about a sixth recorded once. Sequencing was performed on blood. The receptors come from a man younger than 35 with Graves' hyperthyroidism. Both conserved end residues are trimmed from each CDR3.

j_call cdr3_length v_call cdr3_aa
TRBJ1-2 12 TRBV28 ASNRPPQQYGYT
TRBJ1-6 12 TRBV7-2 ASGWGPGNSPLH
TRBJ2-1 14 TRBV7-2 ASSTGGPSSYNEQF
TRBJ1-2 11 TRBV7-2 ASSRTGFDGYT
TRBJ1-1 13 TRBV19 ASTTKGRGNTEAF
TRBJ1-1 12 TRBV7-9 ASSSPLGNTEAF
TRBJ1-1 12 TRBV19 ASTLTPLNTEAF
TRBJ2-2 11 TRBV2 ASRETFTGELF
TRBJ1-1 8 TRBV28 ASSGTRAF
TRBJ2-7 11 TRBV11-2 ASRLDGSYEQY
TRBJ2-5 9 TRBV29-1 SVVAQETQY
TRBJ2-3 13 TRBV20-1 SAADQPHLTDTQY
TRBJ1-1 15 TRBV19 ASSGQGAGFMNTEAF